These T cell receptor beta chains were read from a single sample in a study of T cell changes during pregnancy in multiple sclerosis. Repertoires were generated with immunoSEQ multiplex PCR, while TCRdb's copy carries only in-frame clones and drops some. This sample has about 70,000 clones, with roughly 94% found just once. The sequenced sample was peripheral blood, obtained in the third trimester of pregnancy. These receptors all stem from a female donor with multiple sclerosis, enrolled in a pregnancy study. The CDR3 runs from the conserved cysteine through the conserved F or W. D genes are given only for firm matches. Clone sizes are given selectively: once, few, many, or a class where the clone is expanded.

TRBJ1-2 TRBV27 NA NA CASSLYVGGDGYTF TGTGCCAGCAGTTTATACGTAGGAGGGGACGGCTACACCTTC
TRBJ2-5 TRBV6-5 NA TRBD1 CASRRTGETQYF TGTGCCAGCAGGAGGACAGGGGAGACCCAGTACTTC
TRBJ2-7 TRBV15 NA NA CATSPSRAGNEQYF TGTGCCACCAGCCCATCTCGGGCGGGGAACGAGCAGTACTTC
TRBJ2-3 TRBV9 once TRBD2 CASSVGLAGGPSDTQYF TGTGCCAGCAGCGTAGGACTAGCGGGGGGGCCCTCAGATACGCAGTATTTT
TRBJ2-5 TRBV7-2 NA NA CASSLGSGGGQETQYF TGTGCCAGCAGCTTAGGTAGCGGTGGAGGACAAGAGACCCAGTACTTC
TRBJ2-3 TRBV9 NA NA CASSVGLFTDTQYF TGTGCCAGCAGCGTAGGACTGTTCACAGATACGCAGTATTTT
TRBJ2-7 TRBV9 NA TRBD1 CASSATGSTYEQYF TGTGCCAGCAGCGCGACAGGGAGTACCTACGAGCAGTACTTC
TRBJ1-1 TRBV9 few TRBD1 CASGTGPNTEAFF TGTGCCAGCGGGACAGGACCGAACACTGAAGCTTTCTTT
TRBJ2-5 TRBV6-5 NA TRBD2 CASRLFGGAETQYF TGTGCCAGCAGGCTTTTCGGGGGGGCCGAGACCCAGTACTTC
TRBJ2-7 TRBV4-3 NA NA CASSQEGHLTYEQYF TGCGCCAGCAGCCAAGAGGGGCACCTTACCTACGAGCAGTACTTC
TRBJ1-5 TRBV5-1 NA TRBD1 CASSPGGTGWHQPQHF TGCGCCAGCAGCCCCGGTGGGACAGGGTGGCATCAGCCCCAGCATTTT
TRBJ2-7 TRBV5-1 NA NA CASSLGSSVTYEQYF TGCGCCAGCAGCTTGGGCTCCTCGGTTACCTACGAGCAGTACTTC
TRBJ1-1 TRBV6-1 NA TRBD1 CASSDRTGRGAFF TGTGCCAGCAGTGACCGGACAGGGAGGGGAGCTTTCTTT
TRBJ2-5 TRBV19 NA TRBD2 CASGGEAGGETQYF TGTGCCAGCGGGGGCGAAGCGGGGGGAGAGACCCAGTACTTC
TRBJ1-5 TRBV4-3 NA TRBD1 CASSQEATGARNQPQHF TGCGCCAGCAGCCAAGAGGCCACAGGGGCGCGAAATCAGCCCCAGCATTTT
TRBJ2-5 TRBV16 NA NA CASSRVRGETQYF TGTGCCAGCAGTCGAGTCCGGGGGGAGACCCAGTACTTC
TRBJ2-7 TRBV7-2 NA TRBD2 CASRRTSGGEYEQYF TGTGCCAGCAGGAGGACTAGCGGGGGGGAATACGAGCAGTACTTC
TRBJ1-1 TRBV18 NA NA CASSLDRNTEAFF TGTGCCAGCTCCTTAGACAGGAACACTGAAGCTTTCTTT
TRBJ1-2 TRBV11-1 NA NA CASSGDRDPRAGVYGYTF TGTGCCAGCAGCGGGGACCGGGACCCCCGAGCGGGGGTCTATGGCTACACCTTC
TRBJ1-1 TRBV7-2 NA NA CASSLVRTEAFF TGTGCCAGCAGCTTAGTCCGCACTGAAGCTTTCTTT
TRBJ2-2 TRBV25-1 once NA CASSESGRGGTRELFF TGTGCCAGCAGTGAATCAGGGAGGGGGGGGACAAGGGAGCTGTTTTTT
TRBJ2-2 TRBV11-3 NA NA CASSLGGGPGELFF TGTGCCAGCAGCCTAGGGGGGGGCCCCGGGGAGCTGTTTTTT
TRBJ1-5 TRBV4-3 NA TRBD1 CASSQGRGHQPQHF TGCGCCAGCAGCCAGGGAAGGGGGCATCAGCCCCAGCATTTT
TRBJ2-2 TRBV6-4 NA NA CASSAGGNTGELFF TGTGCCAGCAGTGCGGGGGGCAACACCGGGGAGCTGTTTTTT
TRBJ2-2 TRBV7-2 NA NA CASSSSPATGELFF TGTGCCAGCAGCTCTAGCCCGGCCACCGGGGAGCTGTTTTTT
TRBJ2-2 TRBV5-6 NA NA CASRGTGLFNTGELFF TGTGCCAGCAGGGGGACCGGACTATTTAACACCGGGGAGCTGTTTTTT